The 12 T cell receptor beta chains reported below all come from one sample, sequenced in a study of lymphopenia after photon versus proton radiotherapy (dated by TCRdb to about 2019). Library preparation employed the immunoSEQ multiplex PCR assay. The table comes from immuneACCESS by way of TCRdb, which keeps in-frame sequences with V and J called. Part of the clones is missing from these tables; in studies checked, under half for an unresolved V gene and the rest for unknown reasons. The sample table records about 61,000 clones; about 90% of these occur just once. In total, the top ten clones hold more than 2% of the sample. This specimen consisted of peripheral blood, obtained from a patient treated with photon-based radiotherapy. The receptors were gathered from a man aged 35-49 years with gastric cancer.

The genes are TRBV9 and TRBJ2-1; 7 positions agree with TRBD1. V was pared by 4 bases and J by 2 bases, with 9 bases of the junction left unmatched. Per the germline V gene, CDR1 is SGDLS and CDR2 is YYNGEE. CDR3 length equals 16 residues. The chain's CDR3 is CASSLNPGTAYNEQFF. CDR3 nucleotide sequence: TGTGCCAGCAGCCTAAACCCCGGGACAGCCTACAATGAGCAGTTCTTC.

This clone is deemed medium-sized. The chain employs TRBV19 and TRBJ1-1; no firm D call. The CDR3 length is 13 residues. V dropped 3 bases and J dropped 7 bases, with 12 bases sitting between them. Germline V gene lookup returns CDR1 LNHDA and CDR2 SQIVND (reference sequence). The CDR3, as DNA: TGTGCCAGTAGTATGCCCCCCTCGGGTGAAGCTTTCTTT. It translates to CASSMPPSGEAFF. Full variable domain (missing parts from reference TRBV19 and TRBJ1-1): DGGITQSPKYLFRKEGQNVTLSCEQNLNHDAMYWYRQDPGQGLRLIYYSQIVNDFQKGDIAEGYSVSREKKESFPLTVTSAQKNPTAFYLCASSMPPSGEAFFGQGTRLTVV.

The chain uses TRBV7-3 and TRBJ1-1, with 8 bases aligning to TRBD1. Germline assignment: CDR1 SGHTA and CDR2 FQGTGA. This CDR3 is built from 14 residues. The V and J ends lost 3 bases and 1 base, in that order; junction bases with no gene match: 1. The CDR3 nucleotides are TGTGCCAGCAGCTTCGGACAGGGGAACACTGAAGCTTTCTTT. As protein: CASSFGQGNTEAFF.

The chain carries TRBV9 and TRBJ2-7; TRBD2 matches 10 bases. The CDR3 extends over 16 amino acids. Germline V gene sequence: CDR1 SGDLS, CDR2 YYNGEE. With V trimmed by 2 bases and J by 3 bases, 8 bases remained unmatched. The CDR3 DNA is TGTGCCAGCAGCGTGCACCTAGCGGGGGCCGTCTACGAGCAGTACTTC. Amino acid sequence: CASSVHLAGAVYEQYF.

The table lists this clone with a few counts. This chain uses TRBV5-6 with TRBJ1-2; no clear D. Trimming took off 1 base at V and 5 bases at J, with 15 bases between the two ends. This CDR3 has 15 amino acids. The germline CDR1 and CDR2 sequences are SGHDT and YYEEEE. The CDR3 coding sequence is TGTGCCAGCAGCTTGTCGGGGAGCGTTTCTTATGGCTACACCTTC. This encodes CASSLSGSVSYGYTF.

J is TRBJ1-6 and V is TRBV5-4; D may be TRBD1 (6 bases). Germline V CDR1 and CDR2: SGHNT, YYREEE (reference sequence). V lost 0 bases and J 7 bases, leaving 17 bases between the germline ends. The CDR3 is 17 amino acids. CDR3 sequence: CASSLEGGGVGNSPLHF. CDR3 DNA: TGTGCCAGCAGCTTGGAAGGAGGGGGAGTTGGGAATTCACCCCTCCACTTT.

The chain joins TRBV27 to TRBJ1-3; no reliable D call. Between the trimmed V and J ends, which lost 4 bases and 0 bases, there was a span of 13 bases. The CDR3 covers 16 residues. Germline CDR1 reads MNHEY; CDR2 reads SMNVEV (reference sequence). In DNA form, the CDR3 reads TGTGCCAGCAGTTCCGGAGCATCCTTCTCTGGAAACACCATATATTTT. Its translation: CASSSGASFSGNTIYF.

The chain links TRBV4-2 to TRBJ1-1, with a tentative D call TRBD1 (6 bases). The V end was cut by 6 bases, the J end by 5 bases, with 16 bases between. Germline loops: CDR1 LGHNA, CDR2 YNFKEQ. The CDR3 is made up of 14 amino acids. CDR3 DNA sequence: TGTGCCAGCAGTCCCGGACAGAGGGGGACTGAAGCTTTCTTT. Amino acid sequence: CASSPGQRGTEAFF.

V is TRBV10-3 and J is TRBJ2-7; tentative D call: TRBD2 (6 bases). V lost 9 bases, J lost 7 bases, and 19 bases lay in between. Germline-derived CDR1 and CDR2 are ENHRY and SYGVKD. This CDR3 region has 13 residues. The DNA of the CDR3 is TGTGCCATAAAGGGTGGAGGGCCTGGGGAGCAGTACTTC. Protein product: CAIKGGGPGEQYF.

The chain carries TRBV7-9 and TRBJ1-1; 9 nucleotides agree with TRBD1. Germline CDR1 SEHNR, CDR2 FQNEAQ (reference sequence). V shed 5 bases, J shed 8 bases, and the junction held 0 bases outside the gene matches. The CDR3 loop spans 11 amino acids. The CDR3 DNA follows: TGTGCCAGCAGCGGGACAGGGGAAGCTTTCTTT. This gives the protein CASSGTGEAFF.

J is TRBJ2-5 and V is TRBV19; 7 bases map to TRBD2. The CDR3 length is 13 residues. The V and J ends lost 9 bases and 5 bases, in that order; junction bases with no gene match: 9. In germline, CDR1 is LNHDA, CDR2 SQIVND (reference sequence). CDR3 protein: CASDDGRLETQYF. The CDR3 bases are TGTGCCAGCGACGACGGGAGGTTGGAGACCCAGTACTTC. The full variable domain, with the rest looked up from reference TRBV19 and TRBJ2-5, is DGGITQSPKYLFRKEGQNVTLSCEQNLNHDAMYWYRQDPGQGLRLIYYSQIVNDFQKGDIAEGYSVSREKKESFPLTVTSAQKNPTAFYLCASDDGRLETQYFGPGTRLLVL.

CDR3: CASSRNRDRGHEQYF. The CDR3 coding sequence is TGTGCCAGCTCACGAAACCGGGACAGGGGTCACGAGCAGTACTTC. The chain has TRBV18 and TRBJ2-7; TRBD1 matches at 10 bases. Germline loops: CDR1 KGHSH, CDR2 LQKENI. V was pared by 4 bases and J by 5 bases, with 8 bases of the junction left unmatched. The CDR3 contains 15 residues. The complete variable domain, with remaining parts taken from reference TRBV18 and TRBJ2-7, reads NAGVMQNPRHLVRRRGQEARLRCSPMKGHSHVYWYRQLPEEGLKFMVYLQKENIIDESGMPKERFSAEFPKEGPSILRIQQVVRGDSAAYFCASSRNRDRGHEQYFGPGTRLTVT.